The entry that follows covers one T cell receptor (beta chain) sequence. These data are taken from a study of T-cell reconstitution after alpha-beta-depleted transplantation in children. This CDR3 spans 17 amino acids. Germline CDR1 reads SGHTA; CDR2 reads FQGNSA. The ends lost 1 base at V and 0 bases at J; junction bases unmatched: 5. The library targeted TCRbeta and was prepared with unique molecular identifiers. MiXCR was run by TCRdb on the PCR reads, yielding one entry per CDR3 protein. Of fewer than 550,000 distinct CDR3 sequences in the sample, 11% were seen once. This receptor was identified in a female patient aged 2-15 years who had a stem cell transplant for aplastic anemia, so the T cells may come from the graft donor. The starting material was PBMCs, mostly from graft donor cells, obtained 180 days after TCRalphabeta/CD19-depleted stem cell transplant. The chain couples TRBV7-2 to TRBJ2-7, with 11 nucleotides matching TRBD2. The CDR3 protein is CASSLGGLAEPSYEQYF. CDR3 coding DNA: TGTGCCAGCAGCTTAGGGGGACTAGCGGAGCCCTCCTACGAGCAGTACTTC.